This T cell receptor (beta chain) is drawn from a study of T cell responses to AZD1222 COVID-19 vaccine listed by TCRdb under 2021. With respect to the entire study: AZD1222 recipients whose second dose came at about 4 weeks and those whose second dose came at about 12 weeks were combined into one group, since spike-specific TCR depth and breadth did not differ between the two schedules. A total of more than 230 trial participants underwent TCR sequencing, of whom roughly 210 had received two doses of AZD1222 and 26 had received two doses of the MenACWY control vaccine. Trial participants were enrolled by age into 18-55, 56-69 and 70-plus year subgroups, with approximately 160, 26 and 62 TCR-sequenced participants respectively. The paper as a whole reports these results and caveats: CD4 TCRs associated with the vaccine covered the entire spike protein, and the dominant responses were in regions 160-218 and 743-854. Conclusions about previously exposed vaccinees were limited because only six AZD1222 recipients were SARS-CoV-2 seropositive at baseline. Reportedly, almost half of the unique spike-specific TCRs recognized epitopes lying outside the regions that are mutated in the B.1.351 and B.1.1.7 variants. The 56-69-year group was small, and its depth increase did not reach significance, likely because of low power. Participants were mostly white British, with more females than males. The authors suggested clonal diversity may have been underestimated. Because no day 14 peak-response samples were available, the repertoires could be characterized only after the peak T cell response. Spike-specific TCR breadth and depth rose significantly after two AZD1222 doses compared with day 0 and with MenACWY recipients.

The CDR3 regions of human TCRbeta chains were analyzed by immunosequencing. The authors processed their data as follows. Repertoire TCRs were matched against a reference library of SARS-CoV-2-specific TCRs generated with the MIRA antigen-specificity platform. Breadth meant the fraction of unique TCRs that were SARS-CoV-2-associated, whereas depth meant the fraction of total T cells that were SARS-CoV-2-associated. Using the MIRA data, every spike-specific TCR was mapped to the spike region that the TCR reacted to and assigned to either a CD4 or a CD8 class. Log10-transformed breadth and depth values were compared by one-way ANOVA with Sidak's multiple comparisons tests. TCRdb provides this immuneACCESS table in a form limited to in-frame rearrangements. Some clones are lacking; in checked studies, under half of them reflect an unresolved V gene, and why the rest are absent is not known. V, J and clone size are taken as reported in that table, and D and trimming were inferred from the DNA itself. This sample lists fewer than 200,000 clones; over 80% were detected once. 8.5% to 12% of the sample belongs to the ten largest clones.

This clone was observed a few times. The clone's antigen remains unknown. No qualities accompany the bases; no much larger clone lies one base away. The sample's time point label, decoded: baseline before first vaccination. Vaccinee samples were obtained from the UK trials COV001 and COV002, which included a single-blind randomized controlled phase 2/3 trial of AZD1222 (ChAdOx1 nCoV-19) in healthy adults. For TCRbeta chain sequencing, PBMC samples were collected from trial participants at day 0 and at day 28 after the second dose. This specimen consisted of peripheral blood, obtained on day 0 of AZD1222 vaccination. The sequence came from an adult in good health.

Here is the DNA: TGTGCCAGCAGCTTGTACGGGGCTCCCACCGGGGAGCTGTTTTTT. Its coded protein is CASSLYGAPTGELFF. The chain was built from TRBV5-6 and TRBJ2-2; the D segment might be TRBD1 or TRBD2, since each matches 5 bases. V and J are truncated by 1 base and 4 bases respectively, leaving an intervening sequence of 11 bases. The CDR3 has 15 amino acids, counting the end cysteine and phenylalanine. The retained sequence is limited to the CDR3, 45 bases, with the frame set at the first base. From a lookup of the germline V gene, CDR1 and CDR2 are SGHDT and YYEEEE.